This TCR beta chain was sequenced in a study of T cells in lung cancer brain metastases. This clone was detected only a few times. Marked H&E slides guided macrodissection of tumor areas from five or six unstained, deparaffinized approximately 9.9 um sections. The CDR3 sequence is 16 residues long. The germline V gene has CDR1 SGHRS and CDR2 YFSETQ. With 1 base clipped from V and 0 bases from J, the junction kept 7 bases outside the gene matches. This table comes from immunoSEQ multiplex PCR, and its TCRdb copy is limited to in-frame clones, with some not included. The data contain some 5,000 clones, approximately 85% of them singletons.

The gene calls are TRBV5-1 and TRBJ2-7; 7 bases are a match to TRBD2. Source material: tumor tissue from the primary lung tumor. This TCR was sampled from a man aged 50 or older with non-small cell lung cancer. The CDR3 here is CASSLWGGSISYEQYF. In DNA form, the CDR3 reads TGCGCCAGCAGCTTGTGGGGGGGGTCGATCTCCTACGAGCAGTACTTC.